Included here is one T cell receptor (beta chain) sequence, with context. Per the germline V gene, CDR1 is SGDLS and CDR2 is YYNGEE. With 4 bases removed from V and 0 bases from J, the gap between germline ends came to 15 bases. The CDR3 sequence is 16 residues long. This sample stems from a study of OX40 agonist ivuxolimab in advanced cancers. Repertoires were generated with immunoSEQ multiplex PCR, while TCRdb's copy carries only in-frame clones and drops some. The sample has tens of thousands of clones, more than 70% seen once; the top ten hold 2% to 3%. The sequence came from an adult with an advanced solid tumor such as melanoma, head and neck, liver or kidney cancer. The chain combines TRBV9 with TRBJ2-3; TRBD1 or TRBD2 may be the D gene (5 bases each). The specimen was CD4+ or CD8+ T cells sorted from blood, collected in a trial of the OX40 agonist ivuxolimab. Here the CDR3 reads CASSLLGDLSTDTQYF. CDR3 DNA sequence: TGTGCCAGCAGCCTCTTGGGGGACCTGAGCACAGATACGCAGTATTTT.